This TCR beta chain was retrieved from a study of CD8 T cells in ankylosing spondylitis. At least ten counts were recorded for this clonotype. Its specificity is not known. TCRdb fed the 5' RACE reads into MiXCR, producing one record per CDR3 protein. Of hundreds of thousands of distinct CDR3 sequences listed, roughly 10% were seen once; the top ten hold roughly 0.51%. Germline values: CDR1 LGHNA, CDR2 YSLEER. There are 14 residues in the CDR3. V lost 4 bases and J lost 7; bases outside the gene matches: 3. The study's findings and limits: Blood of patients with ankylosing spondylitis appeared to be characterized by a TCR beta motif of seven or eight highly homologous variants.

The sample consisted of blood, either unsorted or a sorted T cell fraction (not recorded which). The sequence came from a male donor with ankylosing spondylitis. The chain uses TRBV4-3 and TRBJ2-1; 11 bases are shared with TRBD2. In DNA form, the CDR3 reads TGCGCCAGCAGCCTAGCGGGGGGGCTTAATGAGCAGTTCTTC. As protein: CASSLAGGLNEQFF.